This entry describes one TCR beta chain. Its matching antigen is unknown. Template for every sorted-subset replicate PCR totaled 150 to 250 ng DNA, tens of thousands of T cell genomes. Clones were read by immunoSEQ multiplex PCR, and TCRdb kept only the in-frame ones, dropping some. The sample contains about 2,500,000 clones, about 92% of which appear only once. These data originate in a study of shared clonotypes between healthy human individuals. Every one of the donors was a Caucasian adult that lived in Nashville, Tennessee. Findings and limits, study-wide: An expected dependence of interdonor clonotype sharing on sequencing depth was noted. Lower generation probabilities were found for non-shared clonotypes than for those shared by all four donors.

The sequence derives from a man aged 18 to 30 in good health. Sequencing was done on a sample of naive CD4+ T cells sorted from blood. Subset reported: CD45RA+ positively selected.

The CDR3 DNA sequence: TGTGCCTGGAGTCTCGGCGGGACAGGGGGGGATGGCTACACCTTC. Translated, it gives CAWSLGGTGGDGYTF. The rearrangement uses TRBV30 and TRBJ1-2; 11 bases map to TRBD1. This CDR3 has 15 residues. After removal of 2 bases from V and 6 bases from J, the junction contained 8 bases not matched to a gene. Germline V gives CDR1 GTSNPN, CDR2 SVGIG (reference sequence).